The T cell receptor beta chain under discussion was sequenced for a study of blood T cell repertoires in COVID-19. Comments on this clone: Additional DNA sequences in this sample encode the identical CDR3.

Per the original data handling: From reference gene primer amplification, estimates of nucleated cell counts were derived. Assay used: immunoSEQ multiplex PCR; TCRdb lists only in-frame clones, some missing. The DNA was the basis for D and trimming; V, J and clone size are from that table. The table includes 300,000 to 400,000 clones, 75% to 90% detected once. Participants spanned ages about 18 to 100 years and resided in some 22 US areas. Donors in Cohort 3 who had recovered were those with two negative PCRs, healthcare professional clearance, or resolution of their symptoms. Germline lookup yields CDR1 KGHSH and CDR2 LQKENI. V shed 3 bases, J shed 3 bases, and the junction held 2 bases outside the gene matches. This CDR3 is built from 14 residues.

The sequenced sample consisted of PBMCs or T cells enriched from blood (not recorded which). This sequence originates from a man between 60 and 70 years old who had recovered from COVID-19. The chain recombines TRBV18 with TRBJ2-7, with TRBD1 identical over 10 bases. CDR3 bases: TGTGCCAGCTCACCGGGGACAGGGGTCTACGAGCAGTACTTC. Translating it yields CASSPGTGVYEQYF.